The 30 T cell receptor beta chains listed next were all sequenced from one sample in a study of shared clonotypes between healthy human individuals. The protocol was immunoSEQ multiplex PCR, while the TCRdb copy is restricted to in-frame clones and leaves out a portion. The sample contains millions of clones, 95% of which appear only once. Material for sequencing was naive CD4+ T cells sorted from blood. Subset denoted: CD45RA+ positively selected. The source of these receptors is a man between 18 and 29 years old in good health.

The V call is TRBV28, the J call TRBJ2-3; TRBD2 is a possible D gene (6 bases). The V gene's germline CDR1 is MDHEN and CDR2 SYDVKM. CDR3 length: 17 amino acids. The V end was cut by 6 bases, the J end by 6 bases, with 25 bases between. CDR3 region: CASSPTLTLALGDTQYF. CDR3 in DNA: TGTGCCAGCAGCCCTACCCTAACACTAGCCCTCGGGGATACGCAGTATTTT. Full variable domain (missing parts from reference TRBV28 and TRBJ2-3): DVKVTQSSRYLVKRTGEKVFLECVQDMDHENMFWYRQDPGLGLRLIYFSYDVKMKEKGDIPEGYSVSREKKERFSLILESASTNQTSMYLCASSPTLTLALGDTQYFGPGTRLTVL.

The table lists this clone with a count of one. J is TRBJ2-1 and V is TRBV11-2; 7 bases are a match to TRBD1. There are 16 residues in the CDR3. V lost 5 bases, J lost 7 bases, and 14 bases stayed unmatched. Germline lookup yields CDR1 SGHAT and CDR2 FQNNGV. CDR3 loop: CASSRQTGKAGNEQFF. Here the CDR3 DNA reads TGTGCCAGCAGCCGCCAGACAGGGAAAGCCGGAAATGAGCAGTTCTTC.

This chain joins TRBV2 and TRBJ2-5, with D unclear. The CDR3 contains 14 residues. Looked up from germline, CDR1 is SNHLY and CDR2 is FYNNEI. The V end lost 6 bases, the J end lost 0 bases, and 11 bases lay between the germline ends. The DNA of the CDR3 is TGTGCCAGCAGGGGTCAGAGGTACCAAGAGACCCAGTACTTC. It encodes CASRGQRYQETQYF.

The rearrangement uses TRBV14 and TRBJ2-5, with TRBD2 matching 12 bases. The CDR3 is 18 residues long. Germline-derived CDR1 and CDR2 are SGHDN and FVKESK. The J segment lost 2 bases and the V segment lost 0 bases, leaving 7 bases of the junction unmatched. DNA for the CDR3: TGTGCCAGCAGCCAAGATCCGAGGCTAGCGGGGGGGCAAGAGACCCAGTACTTC. Encoded protein: CASSQDPRLAGGQETQYF. Based on the CDR3 plus reference TRBV14 and TRBJ2-5, the full variable domain is EAGVTQFPSHSVIEKGQTVTLRCDPISGHDNLYWYRRVMGKEIKFLLHFVKESKQDESGMPNNRFLAERTGGTYSTLKVQPAELEDSGVYFCASSQDPRLAGGQETQYFGPGTRLLVL.

The chain carries TRBV5-1 and TRBJ2-2; TRBD2 matches at 7 bases. The junction had 8 bases not matched to a gene; V was cut back by 1 base and J by 5 bases. Germline V gene sequence: CDR1 SGHRS, CDR2 YFSETQ. CDR3 size: 16 residues. The CDR3 loop reads CASSLLIGGSTGELFF. The DNA for the CDR3 is TGCGCCAGCAGCTTGTTAATCGGGGGGAGTACCGGGGAGCTGTTTTTT.

CDR3: CASSFNVGEAFF. The CDR3 DNA reads as TGTGCCAGCAGCTTCAATGTGGGTGAAGCTTTCTTT. The chain couples TRBV7-9 to TRBJ1-1; no clear D gene. Germline assignment: CDR1 SEHNR and CDR2 FQNEAQ (reference sequence). The CDR3 totals 12 residues. Trimming left V 3 bases short and J 7 bases short, with 9 bases between.

This clone has a handful of counts. This chain links TRBV6-6 with TRBJ1-5; D is undetermined. Germline V gene data show CDR1 as MNHNY and CDR2 as SVGAGI (reference sequence). V shed 6 bases and J shed 9 bases, with 9 bases lying between them. CDR3 length: 11 amino acids. The DNA of the CDR3 is TGTGCCAGCAGCCCGGACGGGCCCCAGCATTTT. It encodes CASSPDGPQHF.

The J gene is TRBJ1-1, the V gene TRBV4-3, with no clear D. Germline V gene lookup returns CDR1 LGHNA and CDR2 YSLEER. The CDR3 consists of 15 residues. The germline V and J ends were trimmed by 0 bases and 1 base, with 9 bases remaining between them. The CDR3 sequence: CASSQDPGTNTEAFF. The DNA of the CDR3 is TGCGCCAGCAGCCAAGATCCGGGAACGAACACTGAAGCTTTCTTT.

The CDR3 region is CASSLGGMGSGANVLTF. Here the CDR3 DNA reads TGTGCCAGCAGCTTAGGTGGTATGGGGTCTGGGGCCAACGTCCTGACTTTC. The chain couples TRBV7-2 to TRBJ2-6; D ambiguous. The V gene lost 1 base and the J gene lost 1 base, with 11 bases spanning the gap. This CDR3 spans 17 amino acids. Germline assignment: CDR1 SGHTA and CDR2 FQGNSA.

This rearrangement joins TRBV7-9 to TRBJ2-2; TRBD1 matches at 9 bases. The V gene's germline CDR1 is SEHNR and CDR2 FQNEAQ (reference sequence). The CDR3 extends over 14 amino acids. V shed 8 bases, J shed 6 bases, and the junction held 7 bases outside the gene matches. This chain's CDR3 is CASVGTGMAGELFF. The CDR3 DNA reads as TGTGCCAGCGTCGGGACAGGGATGGCCGGGGAGCTGTTTTTT. Full variable domain (rest looked up from reference TRBV7-9 and TRBJ2-2): DTGVSQNPRHKITKRGQNVTFRCDPISEHNRLYWYRQTLGQGPEFLTYFQNEAQLEKSRLLSDRFSAERPKGSFSTLEIQRTEQGDSAMYLCASVGTGMAGELFFGEGSRLTVL.

As to this clone: Other DNA sequences in this sample translate to the same CDR3. The genes are TRBV7-2 and TRBJ1-3, with TRBD1 matching over 10 bases. Unmatched junction bases numbered 1, after V lost 0 bases and J lost 2 bases. Germline V gives CDR1 SGHTA, CDR2 FQGNSA. This CDR3 contains 16 residues. CDR3 residues: CASSLAGTGAGNTIYF. CDR3 bases: TGTGCCAGCAGCTTAGCCGGGACAGGGGCTGGAAACACCATATATTTT.

V usage is TRBV29-1 and J usage is TRBJ1-1; TRBD1 is a possible D gene (6 bases). In germline, CDR1 is SQVTM, CDR2 ANQGSEA. Trimming removed 2 bases from V and 0 bases from J, with 10 bases in between. This CDR3 region has 14 residues. As DNA, the CDR3 is TGCAGCGTTGAACAGGGGACAATGAACACTGAAGCTTTCTTT. Protein: CSVEQGTMNTEAFF.

The rearrangement uses TRBV28 and TRBJ2-7; a weak D match, TRBD1 (5 bases). Trimming pared 8 bases from V and 2 bases from J, leaving 19 bases between. Germline loops: CDR1 MDHEN, CDR2 SYDVKM. The CDR3 totals 15 residues. The CDR3 bases are TGTGCCAGCGTGATTGGGTTTGACAGACCCTACGAGCAGTACTTC. It translates to CASVIGFDRPYEQYF.

The chain combines TRBV6-1 with TRBJ2-5; possible D gene TRBD1, 6 bases. Trimming left V 6 bases short and J 5 bases short, with 13 bases between. The germline CDR1 and CDR2 sequences are MNHNS and SASEGT. This CDR3 is built from 13 residues. Written as DNA, the CDR3 is TGTGCCAGCAGCTTTAACAGGGTGGAGACCCAGTACTTC. Protein: CASSFNRVETQYF.

About this clone itself: Distinct nucleotide sequences in the sample also encode this CDR3. This chain connects TRBV18 to TRBJ2-3; TRBD1 or TRBD2 may be the D gene (5 bases each). The CDR3 length is 15 residues. Between the trimmed V and J ends, which lost 0 bases and 0 bases, there was a span of 7 bases. In germline, CDR1 is KGHSH, CDR2 LQKENI. The CDR3 protein is CASSPPGRSTDTQYF. CDR3 DNA: TGTGCCAGCTCACCACCGGGACGGAGCACAGATACGCAGTATTTT.

The V call is TRBV7-2, the J call TRBJ2-1, with 9 bases that match TRBD2. Trimming took 1 base from V and 15 from J; bases not matched to a gene: 13. CDR3 size: 15 residues. CDR1 and CDR2 (germline): SGHTA, FQGNSA. The CDR3 DNA is TGTGCCAGCAGCTTAGATCCAGCGGGGGGCCAGAGTGGGTTCTTC. Its protein is CASSLDPAGGQSGFF.

The genes are TRBV14 and TRBJ2-3; D is uncertain. Trimming shortened V by 0 bases and J by 0 bases, and 7 bases separated the two germline ends. Germline CDR1 SGHDN, CDR2 FVKESK. This CDR3 comprises 15 residues. The CDR3 is CASSQEHGSTDTQYF. The CDR3, as DNA: TGTGCCAGCAGCCAAGAACATGGCAGCACAGATACGCAGTATTTT.

The chain joins TRBV7-2 to TRBJ1-6; TRBD1 is a possible D gene (5 bases). CDR1 is SGHTA and CDR2 is FQGNSA in the germline V gene. V lost 0 bases and J lost 7, with 10 bases in between. The CDR3 runs 15 residues. CDR3 in amino acids: CASSLAQWGNSPLHF. DNA of the CDR3: TGTGCCAGCAGCTTAGCGCAATGGGGGAATTCACCCCTCCACTTT.

Here the CDR3 DNA reads TGTGCCAGCAGCGTAGAGGGGGTAAACACCATATATTTT. Its protein is CASSVEGVNTIYF. The chain combines TRBV9 with TRBJ1-3; tentatively, D is TRBD1 (6 bases). Trimming took off 0 bases at V and 6 bases at J, with 7 bases between the two ends. In germline, CDR1 is SGDLS, CDR2 YYNGEE. CDR3 length equals 13 residues.

About this clone itself: A much larger clone differs from this one at a single base, so this may be a read error. The gene calls are TRBV11-3 and TRBJ2-1; D is uncertain. The length of the CDR3 is 11 residues. V was clipped by 1 base and J by 9 bases, with 4 bases between them. Germline CDR1 and CDR2: SGHNT and YENEEA. CDR3 in DNA: TGTGCCAGCAGCTTAGGGGGTGAGCAGTTCTTC. Translating gives CASSLGGEQFF.

In this sample, this clone turned up once. V is TRBV29-1 and J is TRBJ1-3, with D hard to call. Germline lookup yields CDR1 SQVTM and CDR2 ANQGSEA. Deletions cut 7 bases from V and 0 bases from J, with 10 bases between. CDR3 length equals 13 residues. The CDR3 region has the DNA TGCAGCGCCCGGCGGGCCTCTGGAAACACCATATATTTT. Its protein product is CSARRASGNTIYF.

This clone was seen just once. Other DNA sequences in the same sample also yield this CDR3. This chain uses TRBV5-1 with TRBJ2-5; D may be TRBD2 (6 bases). V was trimmed by 0 bases and J by 4 bases, leaving 13 bases between them. Germline-derived CDR1 and CDR2 are SGHRS and YFSETQ. This CDR3 has 15 amino acids. The CDR3 DNA follows: TGCGCCAGCAGCTTGGTTCAGGGAGGCGGAGAGACCCAGTACTTC. As protein: CASSLVQGGGETQYF.

This clone was observed a single time. The rearrangement uses TRBV6-1 and TRBJ1-5; no firm D call. Germline values: CDR1 MNHNS, CDR2 SASEGT. CDR3 length: 13 amino acids. Deletions cut 5 bases from V and 6 bases from J, with 11 bases between. The DNA for the CDR3 is TGTGCCAGCAGTCCGCTAAAGGGTCAGCCCCAGCATTTT. Translation gives CASSPLKGQPQHF.

This chain joins TRBV30 and TRBJ1-1, with D unclear. CDR3 size: 9 residues. The germline CDR1 and CDR2 sequences are GTSNPN and SVGIG (reference sequence). The V end lost 2 bases, the J end lost 10 bases, and 5 bases lay between the germline ends. The CDR3 DNA sequence: TGTGCCTGGAGTCGAGGAGCTTTCTTT. It yields the protein CAWSRGAFF. Complete variable domain (other parts from reference TRBV30 and TRBJ1-1): SQTIHQWPATLVQPVGSPLSLECTVEGTSNPNLYWYRQAAGRGLQLLFYSVGIGQISSEVPQNLSASRPQDRQFILSSKKLLLSDSGFYLCAWSRGAFFGQGTRLTVV.

V usage is TRBV11-2 and J usage is TRBJ1-4; unclear D gene. Germline lookup yields CDR1 SGHAT and CDR2 FQNNGV. V dropped 2 bases and J dropped 8 bases, with 9 bases sitting between them. The CDR3 covers 13 residues. CDR3 residues: CASSLKEAEKLFF. The DNA of the CDR3 is TGTGCCAGCAGCTTAAAGGAGGCAGAAAAACTGTTTTTT.

V gene TRBV5-1 combines with J gene TRBJ1-1; D unclear. The length of the CDR3 is 12 residues. V was shortened by 4 bases and J by 0 bases, with 4 bases between the two germline ends. Germline V CDR1 and CDR2: SGHRS, YFSETQ. The CDR3 DNA is TGCGCCAGCAGCAATATGAACACTGAAGCTTTCTTT. Amino acids: CASSNMNTEAFF.

This chain links TRBV5-1 with TRBJ2-1; 8 bases map to TRBD1. CDR3 length equals 16 residues. Unmatched junction bases numbered 2, after V lost 0 bases and J lost 0 bases. Germline CDR1 reads SGHRS; CDR2 reads YFSETQ. CDR3 region: CASSLEDRASYNEQFF. The CDR3, as DNA: TGCGCCAGCAGCTTGGAGGACAGGGCCTCCTACAATGAGCAGTTCTTC.

V usage is TRBV18 and J usage is TRBJ2-3; D perhaps matches TRBD2 (6 bases). Looked up from germline, CDR1 is KGHSH and CDR2 is LQKENI. V gave up 5 bases and J gave up 2 bases, with 14 bases separating them. This CDR3 contains 15 residues. This CDR3 reads CASSASLATTDTQYF. CDR3 in DNA: TGTGCCAGCTCAGCTTCACTAGCAACCACAGATACGCAGTATTTT.

As for this clone: This sequence may be a read error, since a much larger clone differs from it by one base. The chain employs TRBV30 and TRBJ1-1; D call uncertain. CDR3 length: 14 residues. The germline gives CDR1 GTSNPN, CDR2 SVGIG (reference sequence). The CDR3 protein is CARSRRRWDTEAFF. CDR3 coding DNA: TGTGCCAGGAGTAGGAGGCGTTGGGACACTGAAGCTTTCTTT.

J is TRBJ2-1 and V is TRBV7-2, with D uncertain. Germline V gene data show CDR1 as SGHTA and CDR2 as FQGNSA. The V end was cut by 5 bases, the J end by 6 bases, with 11 bases between. CDR3 length: 13 amino acids. The CDR3 DNA reads as TGTGCCAGCAGCCTAGGACCGGGCAATGAGCAGTTCTTC. Translated, it gives CASSLGPGNEQFF.